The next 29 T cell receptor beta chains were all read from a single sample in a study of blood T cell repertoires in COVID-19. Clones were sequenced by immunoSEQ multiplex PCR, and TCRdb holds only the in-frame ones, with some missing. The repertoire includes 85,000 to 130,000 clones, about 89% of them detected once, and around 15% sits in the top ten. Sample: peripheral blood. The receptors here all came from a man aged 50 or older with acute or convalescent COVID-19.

The DNA for the CDR3 is TGTGCCAGCAGCCGCCCCGGGAGCCAACTAGCCAAAAACATTCAGTACTTC. This codes for CASSRPGSQLAKNIQYF. V and J are TRBV7-9 and TRBJ2-4; D possibly corresponds to TRBD2 (6 bases). V gave up 5 bases and J gave up 0 bases, with 17 bases separating them. Germline CDR1 and CDR2: SEHNR and FQNEAQ (reference sequence). CDR3 size: 17 residues.

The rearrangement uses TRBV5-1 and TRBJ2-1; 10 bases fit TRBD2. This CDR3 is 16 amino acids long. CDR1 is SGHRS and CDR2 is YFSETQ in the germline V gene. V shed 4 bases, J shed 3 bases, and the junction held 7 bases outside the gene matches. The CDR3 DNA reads TGCGCCAGCAGCCAGACTAGCGGGCTTGGCTACAATGAGCAGTTCTTC. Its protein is CASSQTSGLGYNEQFF.

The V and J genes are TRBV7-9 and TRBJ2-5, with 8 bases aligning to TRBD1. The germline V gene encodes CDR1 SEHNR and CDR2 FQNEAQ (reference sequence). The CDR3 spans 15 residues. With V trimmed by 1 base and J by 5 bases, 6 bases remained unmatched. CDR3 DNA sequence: TGTGCCAGCAGCTTAGGGGCAGGGGGCAAGGAGACCCAGTACTTC. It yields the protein CASSLGAGGKETQYF.

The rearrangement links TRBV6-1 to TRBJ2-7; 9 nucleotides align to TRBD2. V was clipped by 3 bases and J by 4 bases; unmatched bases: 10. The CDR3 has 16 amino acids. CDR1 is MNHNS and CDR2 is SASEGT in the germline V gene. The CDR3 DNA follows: TGTGCCAGCAGTGACAGGGCGGGAGGGATACTTTACGAGCAGTACTTC. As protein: CASSDRAGGILYEQYF.

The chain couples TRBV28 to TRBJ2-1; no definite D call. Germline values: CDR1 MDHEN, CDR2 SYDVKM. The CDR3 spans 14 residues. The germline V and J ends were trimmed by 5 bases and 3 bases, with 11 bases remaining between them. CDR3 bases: TGTGCCAGCAGTCCCCCCCACATCTACAATGAGCAGTTCTTC. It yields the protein CASSPPHIYNEQFF.

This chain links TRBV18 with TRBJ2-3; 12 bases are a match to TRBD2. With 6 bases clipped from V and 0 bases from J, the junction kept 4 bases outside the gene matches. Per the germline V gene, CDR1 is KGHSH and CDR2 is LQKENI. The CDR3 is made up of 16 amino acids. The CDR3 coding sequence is TGTGCCAGCTCCAGGACTAGCGGGATTAGCACAGATACGCAGTATTTT. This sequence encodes CASSRTSGISTDTQYF. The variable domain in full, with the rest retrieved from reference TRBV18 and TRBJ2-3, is NAGVMQNPRHLVRRRGQEARLRCSPMKGHSHVYWYRQLPEEGLKFMVYLQKENIIDESGMPKERFSAEFPKEGPSILRIQQVVRGDSAAYFCASSRTSGISTDTQYFGPGTRLTVL.

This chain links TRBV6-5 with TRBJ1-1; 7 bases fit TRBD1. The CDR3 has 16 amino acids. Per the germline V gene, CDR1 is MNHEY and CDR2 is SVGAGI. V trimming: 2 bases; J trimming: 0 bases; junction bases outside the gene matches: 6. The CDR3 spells CASSYHGQDMNTEAFF. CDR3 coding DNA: TGTGCCAGCAGTTACCATGGACAGGACATGAACACTGAAGCTTTCTTT.

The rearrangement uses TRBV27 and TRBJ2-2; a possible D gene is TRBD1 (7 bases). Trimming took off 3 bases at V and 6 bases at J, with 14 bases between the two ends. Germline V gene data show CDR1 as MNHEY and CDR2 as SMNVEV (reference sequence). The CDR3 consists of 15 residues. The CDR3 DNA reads TGTGCCAGCAGTTTCAAGCCAGGGGGGCCCGGGGAGCTGTTTTTT. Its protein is CASSFKPGGPGELFF.

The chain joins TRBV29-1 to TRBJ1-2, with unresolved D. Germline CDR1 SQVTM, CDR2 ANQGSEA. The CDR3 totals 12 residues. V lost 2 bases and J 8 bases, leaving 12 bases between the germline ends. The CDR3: CSVELGREGYTF. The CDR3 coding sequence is TGCAGCGTTGAACTAGGCCGGGAGGGCTACACCTTC.

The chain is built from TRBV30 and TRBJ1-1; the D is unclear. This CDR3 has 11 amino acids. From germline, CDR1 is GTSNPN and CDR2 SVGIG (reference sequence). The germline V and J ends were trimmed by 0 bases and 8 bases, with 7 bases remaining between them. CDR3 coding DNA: TGTGCCTGGAGTGTACGGTTAGAAGCTTTCTTT. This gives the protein CAWSVRLEAFF.

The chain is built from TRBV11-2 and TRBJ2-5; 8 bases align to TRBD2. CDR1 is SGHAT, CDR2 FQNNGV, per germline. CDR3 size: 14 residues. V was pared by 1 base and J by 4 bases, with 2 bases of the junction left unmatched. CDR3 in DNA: TGTGCCAGCAGCTTAGTGCGGGGGGTAGAGACCCAGTACTTC. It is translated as CASSLVRGVETQYF.

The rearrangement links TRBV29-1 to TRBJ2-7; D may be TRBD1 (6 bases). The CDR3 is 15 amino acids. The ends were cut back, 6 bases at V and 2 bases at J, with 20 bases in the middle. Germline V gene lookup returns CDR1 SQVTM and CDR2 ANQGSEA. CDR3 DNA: TGCAGCGTAGTCCGGGACACATCACCGACCTACGAGCAGTACTTC. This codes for CSVVRDTSPTYEQYF.

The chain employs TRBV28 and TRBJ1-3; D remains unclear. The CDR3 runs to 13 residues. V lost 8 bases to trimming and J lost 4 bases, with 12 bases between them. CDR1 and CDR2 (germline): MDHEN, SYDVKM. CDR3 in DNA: TGTGCCAGCTGGGAGGCGCGAGGAAACACCATATATTTT. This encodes CASWEARGNTIYF.

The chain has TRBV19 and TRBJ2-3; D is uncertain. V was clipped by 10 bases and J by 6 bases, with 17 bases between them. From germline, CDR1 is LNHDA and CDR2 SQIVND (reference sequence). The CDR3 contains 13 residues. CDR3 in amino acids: CATQLRGGDTQYF. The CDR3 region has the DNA TGTGCCACCCAACTTCGCGGTGGCGATACGCAGTATTTT.

Written as DNA, the CDR3 is TGTGCCAGCACGATGGAACAGGATCCCTCAGGCGTAAATCAGCCCCAGCATTTT. Its protein is CASTMEQDPSGVNQPQHF. The chain carries TRBV2 and TRBJ1-5; TRBD1 might be the D (5 bases). The V gene's germline CDR1 is SNHLY and CDR2 FYNNEI. V lost 7 bases to trimming and J lost 4 bases, with 26 bases between them. The CDR3 totals 18 residues.

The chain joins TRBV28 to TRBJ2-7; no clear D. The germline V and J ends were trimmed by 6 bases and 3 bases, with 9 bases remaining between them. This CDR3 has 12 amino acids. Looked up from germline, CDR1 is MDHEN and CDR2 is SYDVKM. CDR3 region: CASRTGYYEQYF. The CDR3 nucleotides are TGTGCCAGCAGGACGGGTTACTACGAGCAGTACTTC.

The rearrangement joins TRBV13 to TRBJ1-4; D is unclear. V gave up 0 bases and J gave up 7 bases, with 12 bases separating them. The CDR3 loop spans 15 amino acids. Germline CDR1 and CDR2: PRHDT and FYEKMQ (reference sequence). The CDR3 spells CASSLGRATFEKLFF. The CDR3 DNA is TGTGCCAGCAGCTTAGGGAGGGCCACCTTTGAAAAACTGTTTTTT.

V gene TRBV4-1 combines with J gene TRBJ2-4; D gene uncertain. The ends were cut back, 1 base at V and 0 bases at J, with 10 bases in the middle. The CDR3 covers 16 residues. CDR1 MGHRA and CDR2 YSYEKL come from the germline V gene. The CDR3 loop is CASSQGVTGAKNIQYF. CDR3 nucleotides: TGCGCCAGCAGCCAAGGGGTGACGGGAGCCAAAAACATTCAGTACTTC.

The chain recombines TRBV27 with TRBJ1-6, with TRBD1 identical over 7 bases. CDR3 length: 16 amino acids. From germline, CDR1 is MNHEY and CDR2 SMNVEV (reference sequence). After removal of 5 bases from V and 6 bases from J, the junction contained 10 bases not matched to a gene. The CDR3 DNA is TGTGCCAGCAGTCCTTTTCTCGACAGGGCTAATTCACCCCTCCACTTT. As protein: CASSPFLDRANSPLHF.

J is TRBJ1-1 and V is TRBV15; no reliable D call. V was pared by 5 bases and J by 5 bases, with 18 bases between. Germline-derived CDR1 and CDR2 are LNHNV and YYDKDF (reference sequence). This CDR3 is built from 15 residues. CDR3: CATSAAGAGGTEAFF. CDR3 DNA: TGTGCCACCAGCGCCGCGGGAGCAGGTGGGACTGAAGCTTTCTTT.

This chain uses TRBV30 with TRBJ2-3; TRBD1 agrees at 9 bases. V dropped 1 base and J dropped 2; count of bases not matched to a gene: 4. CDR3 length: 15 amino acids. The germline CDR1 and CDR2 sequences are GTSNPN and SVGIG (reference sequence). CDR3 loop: CAWSGQGGITDTQYF. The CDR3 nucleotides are TGTGCCTGGAGTGGACAGGGGGGTATCACAGATACGCAGTATTTT.

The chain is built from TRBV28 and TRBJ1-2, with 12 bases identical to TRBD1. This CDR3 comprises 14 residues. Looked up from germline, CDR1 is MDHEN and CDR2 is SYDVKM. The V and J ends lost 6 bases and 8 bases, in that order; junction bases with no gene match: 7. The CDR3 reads CASSSSGTGGGYTF. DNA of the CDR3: TGTGCCAGCAGCTCATCCGGGACAGGGGGCGGCTACACCTTC.

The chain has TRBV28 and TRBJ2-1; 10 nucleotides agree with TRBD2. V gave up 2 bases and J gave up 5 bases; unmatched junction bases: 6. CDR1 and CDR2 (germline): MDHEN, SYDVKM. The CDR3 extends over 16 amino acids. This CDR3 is CASSLLAGVEDNEQFF. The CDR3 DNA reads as TGTGCCAGCAGTTTACTAGCGGGAGTGGAGGACAATGAGCAGTTCTTC.

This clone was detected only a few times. CDR3 nucleotides: TGCGCCAGCAGCGCCCTAGCGGGAGGGTTGGATACGCAGTATTTT. Amino acid sequence: CASSALAGGLDTQYF. This sequence joins TRBV5-1 and TRBJ2-3, with 12 bases that match TRBD2. Looked up from germline, CDR1 is SGHRS and CDR2 is YFSETQ. This CDR3 has 15 amino acids. Trimming cost V 4 bases and J 6 bases; bases outside gene matches: 6.

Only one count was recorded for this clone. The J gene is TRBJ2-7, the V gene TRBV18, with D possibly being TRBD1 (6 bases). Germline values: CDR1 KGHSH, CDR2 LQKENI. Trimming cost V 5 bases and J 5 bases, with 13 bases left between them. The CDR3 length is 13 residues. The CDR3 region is CASSSNRADEQYF. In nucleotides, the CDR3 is TGTGCCAGCTCATCCAACAGGGCGGACGAGCAGTACTTC.

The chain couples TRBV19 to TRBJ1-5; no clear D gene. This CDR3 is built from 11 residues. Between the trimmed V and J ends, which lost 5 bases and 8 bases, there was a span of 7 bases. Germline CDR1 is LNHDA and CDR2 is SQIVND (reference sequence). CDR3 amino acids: CASSDREPQHF. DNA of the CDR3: TGTGCCAGTAGTGACCGGGAGCCCCAGCATTTT.

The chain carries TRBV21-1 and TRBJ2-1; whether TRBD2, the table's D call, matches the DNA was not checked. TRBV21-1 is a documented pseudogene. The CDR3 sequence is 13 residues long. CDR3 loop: CASSNSSGNEQFF. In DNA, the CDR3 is TGTGCCAGCAGCAACTCCAGCGGGAATGAGCAGTTCTTC.

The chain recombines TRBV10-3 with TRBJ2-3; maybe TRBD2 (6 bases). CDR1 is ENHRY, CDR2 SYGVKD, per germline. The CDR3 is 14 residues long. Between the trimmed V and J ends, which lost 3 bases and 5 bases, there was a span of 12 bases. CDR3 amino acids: CAISDGDFGDTQYF. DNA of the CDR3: TGTGCCATCAGTGATGGGGACTTCGGAGATACGCAGTATTTT.

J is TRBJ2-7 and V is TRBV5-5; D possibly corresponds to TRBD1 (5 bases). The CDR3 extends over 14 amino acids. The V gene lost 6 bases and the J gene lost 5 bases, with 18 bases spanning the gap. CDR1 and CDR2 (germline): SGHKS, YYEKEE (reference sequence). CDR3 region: CASTRTPFPHEQYF. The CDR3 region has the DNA TGTGCCAGCACGAGGACACCCTTCCCGCACGAGCAGTACTTC.